The entry that follows covers one T cell receptor beta chain sequence. Measured with immunoSEQ multiplex PCR; TCRdb has only the in-frame clones, and not every one. This sample has tens of thousands of clones, with around 94% found just once. This sample is part of a study of siplizumab effects on memory and regulatory T cells. The sample consisted of non-Treg CD4+ T cells sorted from blood. This TCR derives from a human donor in good health.

The CDR3 coding sequence is TGCGCCAGCAGCTTCTATGGGTCTAATGAAAAACTGTTTTTT. This encodes CASSFYGSNEKLFF. V and J are TRBV5-1 and TRBJ1-4; D uncertain. V lost 2 bases and J lost 3, with 8 bases in between. This CDR3 has 14 amino acids. CDR1 is SGHRS, CDR2 YFSETQ, per germline.